Sequencing of this T cell receptor beta chain was carried out in a study of CD8 T cells in ankylosing spondylitis. The CDR3 runs to 16 residues. The germline V gene encodes CDR1 MNHEY and CDR2 SMNVEV (reference sequence). The ends lost 4 bases at V and 6 bases at J; junction bases unmatched: 9. MiXCR, run by TCRdb on the 5' RACE reads, gives a single entry per CDR3 protein. The table has more than 300,000 distinct CDR3 sequences, roughly 8% seen once. Study results and caveats: Within ankylosing spondylitis blood, a TCR beta motif made up of eight or nine highly homologous variants appeared to be characteristic.

Turning to this clonotype: Its antigen is not identified.

Sequenced sample: blood, either unsorted or a sorted T cell fraction (not recorded which). The gene calls are TRBV27 and TRBJ2-2, with TRBD2 matching over 9 bases. The clonotype originates from a male donor with ankylosing spondylitis. The CDR3 DNA reads TGTGCCAGCAGTTGGGATAGCGGGAGCGGGGCCGGGGAGCTGTTTTTT. Encoded protein: CASSWDSGSGAGELFF.